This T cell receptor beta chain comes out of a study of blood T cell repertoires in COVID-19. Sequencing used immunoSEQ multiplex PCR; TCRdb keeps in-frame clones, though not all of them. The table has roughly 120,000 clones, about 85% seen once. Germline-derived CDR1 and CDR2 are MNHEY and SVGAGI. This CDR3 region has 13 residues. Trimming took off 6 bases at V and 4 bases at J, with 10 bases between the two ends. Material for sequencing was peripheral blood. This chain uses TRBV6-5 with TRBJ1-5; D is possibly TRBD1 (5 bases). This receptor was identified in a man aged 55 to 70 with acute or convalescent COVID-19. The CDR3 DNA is TGTGCCAGCAGGACAGCATTTAATCAGCCCCAGCATTTT. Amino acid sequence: CASRTAFNQPQHF.